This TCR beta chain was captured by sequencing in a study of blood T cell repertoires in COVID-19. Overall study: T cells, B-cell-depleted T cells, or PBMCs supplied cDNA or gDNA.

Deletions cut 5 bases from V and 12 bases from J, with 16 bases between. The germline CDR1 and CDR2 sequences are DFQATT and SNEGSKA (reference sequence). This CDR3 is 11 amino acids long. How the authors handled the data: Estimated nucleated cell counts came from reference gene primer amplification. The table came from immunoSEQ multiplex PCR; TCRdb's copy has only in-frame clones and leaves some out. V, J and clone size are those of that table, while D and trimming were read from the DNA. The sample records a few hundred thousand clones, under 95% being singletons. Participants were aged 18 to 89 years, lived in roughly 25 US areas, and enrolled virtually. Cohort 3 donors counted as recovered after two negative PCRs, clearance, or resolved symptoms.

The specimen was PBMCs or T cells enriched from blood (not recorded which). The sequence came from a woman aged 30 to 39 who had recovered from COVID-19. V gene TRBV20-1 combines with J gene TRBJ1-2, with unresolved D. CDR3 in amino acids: CSAPYDSRDTF. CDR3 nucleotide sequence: TGCAGTGCTCCTTATGACTCGCGGGACACCTTC.